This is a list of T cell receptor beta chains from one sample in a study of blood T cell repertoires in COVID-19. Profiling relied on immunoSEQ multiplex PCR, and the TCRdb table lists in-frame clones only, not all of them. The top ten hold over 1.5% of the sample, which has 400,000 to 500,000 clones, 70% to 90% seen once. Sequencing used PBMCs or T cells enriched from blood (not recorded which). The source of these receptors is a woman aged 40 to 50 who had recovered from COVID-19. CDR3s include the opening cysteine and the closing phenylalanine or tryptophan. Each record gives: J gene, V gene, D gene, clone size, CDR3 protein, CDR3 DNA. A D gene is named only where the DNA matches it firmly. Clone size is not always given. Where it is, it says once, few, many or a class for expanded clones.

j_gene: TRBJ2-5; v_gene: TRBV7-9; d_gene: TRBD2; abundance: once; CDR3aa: CASTMIQREAQDQYF; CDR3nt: TGTGCCAGCACTATGATCCAGCGGGAGGCCCAGGACCAGTACTTC
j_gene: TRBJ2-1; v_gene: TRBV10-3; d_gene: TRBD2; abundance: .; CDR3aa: CAISASGTSGASYNEQFF; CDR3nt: TGTGCCATCAGTGCTTCCGGGACTAGCGGGGCCTCCTACAATGAGCAGTTCTTC
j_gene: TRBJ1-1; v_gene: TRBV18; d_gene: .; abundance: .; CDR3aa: CASSPRGGWDTEAFF; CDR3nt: TGTGCCAGCTCACCAAGGGGGGGATGGGACACTGAAGCTTTCTTT
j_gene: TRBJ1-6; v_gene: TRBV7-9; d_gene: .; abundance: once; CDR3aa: CASSLISGHFNSPLHF; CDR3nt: TGTGCCAGCAGCCTGATATCTGGACACTTCAATTCACCCCTCCACTTT
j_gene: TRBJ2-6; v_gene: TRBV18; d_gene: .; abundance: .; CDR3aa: CASSPPGPGANVLTF; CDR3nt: TGTGCCAGCTCACCCCCTGGCCCTGGGGCCAACGTCCTGACTTTC
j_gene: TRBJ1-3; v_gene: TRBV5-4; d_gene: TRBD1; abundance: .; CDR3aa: CASSPGTEPGNTIYF; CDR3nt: TGTGCCAGCAGCCCAGGGACAGAACCTGGAAACACCATATATTTT
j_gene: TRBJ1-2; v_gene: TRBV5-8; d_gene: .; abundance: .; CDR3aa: CASSSYKDSLYGYTF; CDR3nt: TGTGCCAGCAGCTCCTACAAGGACAGTCTTTATGGCTACACCTTC
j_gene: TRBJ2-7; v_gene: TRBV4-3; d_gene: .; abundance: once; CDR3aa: CASSQDRASEIYEQYF; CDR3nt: TGCGCCAGCAGCCAAGATCGGGCTAGCGAGATCTACGAGCAGTACTTC
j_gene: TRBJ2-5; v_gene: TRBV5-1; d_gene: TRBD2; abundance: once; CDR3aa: CASSFTRAGGPGTQYF; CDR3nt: TGCGCCAGCAGCTTTACTCGAGCGGGAGGGCCCGGGACCCAGTACTTC
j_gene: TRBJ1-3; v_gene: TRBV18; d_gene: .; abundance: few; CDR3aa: CASSPAVSGNTIYF; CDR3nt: TGTGCCAGCTCACCGGCGGTCTCTGGAAACACCATATATTTT
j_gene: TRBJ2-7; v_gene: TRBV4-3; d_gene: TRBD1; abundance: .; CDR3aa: CASSQGSGTVYEQYF; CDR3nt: TGCGCCAGCAGCCAAGGGTCCGGGACAGTTTACGAGCAGTACTTC
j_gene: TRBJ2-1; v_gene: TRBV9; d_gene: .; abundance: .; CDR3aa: CASSVARNNEQFF; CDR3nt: TGTGCCAGCAGCGTTGCCAGGAACAATGAGCAGTTCTTC
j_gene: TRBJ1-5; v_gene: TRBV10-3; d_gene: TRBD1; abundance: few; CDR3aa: CAISGTVLNQPQHF; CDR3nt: TGTGCCATCTCAGGGACAGTTCTGAATCAGCCCCAGCATTTT
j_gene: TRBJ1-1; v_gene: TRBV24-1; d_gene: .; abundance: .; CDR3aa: CATSAGRSTEAFF; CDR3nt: TGTGCCACCAGTGCTGGGAGGAGCACTGAAGCTTTCTTT
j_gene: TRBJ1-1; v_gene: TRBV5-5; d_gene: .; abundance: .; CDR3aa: CASSLYKHTEAFF; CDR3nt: TGTGCCAGCAGCTTATATAAGCACACTGAAGCTTTCTTT
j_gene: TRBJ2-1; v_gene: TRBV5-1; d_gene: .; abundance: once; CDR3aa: CASSSLPNSVEQFF; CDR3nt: TGCGCCAGCAGCTCTCTCCCTAATTCGGTTGAGCAGTTCTTC
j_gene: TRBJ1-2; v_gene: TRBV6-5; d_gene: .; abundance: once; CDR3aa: CASSYSQNYGYTF; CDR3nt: TGTGCCAGCAGTTACTCCCAGAACTATGGCTACACCTTC
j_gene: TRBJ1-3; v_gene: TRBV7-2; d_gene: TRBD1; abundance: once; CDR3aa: CASSRTTTGSDTIYF; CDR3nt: TGTGCCAGCAGCCGCACTACGACAGGGAGTGACACCATATATTTT
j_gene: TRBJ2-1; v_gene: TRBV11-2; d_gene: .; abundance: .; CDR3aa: CASSPSSYNEQFF; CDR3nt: TGTGCCAGCAGCCCCTCCTCCTACAATGAGCAGTTCTTC
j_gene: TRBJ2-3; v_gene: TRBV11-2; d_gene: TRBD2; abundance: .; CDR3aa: CASSPLGLGYHLKGYF; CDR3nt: TGTGCCAGCAGCCCCCTAGGACTAGGGTACCATTTAAAAGGGTATTTT
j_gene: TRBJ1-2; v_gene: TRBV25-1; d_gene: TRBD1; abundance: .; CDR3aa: CASSSTGYISGYTF; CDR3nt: TGTGCCAGCAGTTCGACAGGGTACATTAGCGGCTACACCTTC
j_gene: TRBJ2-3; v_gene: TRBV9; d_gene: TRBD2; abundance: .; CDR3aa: CASSARTSGESTDTQYF; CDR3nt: TGTGCCAGCAGCGCACGGACTAGCGGGGAAAGCACAGATACGCAGTATTTT
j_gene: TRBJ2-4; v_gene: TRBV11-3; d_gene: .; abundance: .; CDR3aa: CASSLVGSTKNIQYF; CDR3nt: TGTGCCAGCAGCTTAGTGGGGAGCACCAAAAACATTCAGTACTTC
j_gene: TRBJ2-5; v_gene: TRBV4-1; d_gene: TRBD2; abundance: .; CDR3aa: CASSQNGLAGVRQETQYF; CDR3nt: TGCGCCAGCAGCCAAAATGGACTAGCGGGAGTCCGCCAAGAGACCCAGTACTTC
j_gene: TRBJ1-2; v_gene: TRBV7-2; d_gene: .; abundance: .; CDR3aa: CASSLAPRTEYTGYGYTF; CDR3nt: TGTGCCAGCAGCTTAGCCCCCCGGACAGAGTATACCGGCTATGGCTACACCTTC
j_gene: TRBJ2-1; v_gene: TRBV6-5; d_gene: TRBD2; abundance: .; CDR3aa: CASRLAGSNEQFF; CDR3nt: TGTGCCAGCCGACTAGCGGGATCAAATGAGCAGTTCTTC
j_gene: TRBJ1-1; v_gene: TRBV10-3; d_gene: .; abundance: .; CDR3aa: CAISETEIEAFF; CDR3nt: TGTGCCATCAGTGAGACAGAAATCGAAGCTTTCTTT
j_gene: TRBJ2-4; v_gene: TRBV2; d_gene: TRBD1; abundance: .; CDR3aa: CASTLTGKNIQYF; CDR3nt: TGTGCCAGCACCCTGACAGGGAAAAACATTCAGTACTTC
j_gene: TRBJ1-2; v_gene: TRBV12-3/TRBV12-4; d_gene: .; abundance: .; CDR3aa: CASSAGNYGYTF; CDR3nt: TGTGCCAGCAGTGCCGGGAACTATGGCTACACCTTC
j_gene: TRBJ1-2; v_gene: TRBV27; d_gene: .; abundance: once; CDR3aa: CASSQGFQGYGYTF; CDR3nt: TGTGCCAGCAGTCAGGGGTTTCAGGGCTATGGCTACACCTTC
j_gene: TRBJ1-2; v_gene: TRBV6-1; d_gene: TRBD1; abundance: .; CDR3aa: CASSETGVWDGYTF; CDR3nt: TGTGCCAGCAGTGAAACAGGGGTGTGGGATGGCTACACCTTC
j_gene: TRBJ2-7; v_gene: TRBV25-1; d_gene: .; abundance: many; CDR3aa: CASSREGGSYEQYF; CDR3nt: TGTGCCAGCAGTAGGGAGGGGGGGTCTTACGAGCAGTACTTC
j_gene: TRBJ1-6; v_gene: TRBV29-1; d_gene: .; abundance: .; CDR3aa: CSVGGPAGSPLHF; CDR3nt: TGCAGCGTTGGGGGGCCGGCGGGCTCACCCCTCCACTTT
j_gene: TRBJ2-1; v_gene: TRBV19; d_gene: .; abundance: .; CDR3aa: CASSANRGGNEQFF; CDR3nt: TGTGCCAGTAGTGCCAACAGGGGAGGCAATGAGCAGTTCTTC
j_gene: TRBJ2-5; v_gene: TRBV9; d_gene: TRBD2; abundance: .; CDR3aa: CASSVRLAGVFETQYF; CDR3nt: TGTGCCAGCAGCGTTAGACTAGCGGGAGTCTTTGAGACCCAGTACTTC
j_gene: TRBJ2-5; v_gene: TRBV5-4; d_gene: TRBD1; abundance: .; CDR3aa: CASSLVRDSFPETQYF; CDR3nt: TGTGCCAGCAGCCTCGTCCGGGACAGTTTTCCAGAGACCCAGTACTTC
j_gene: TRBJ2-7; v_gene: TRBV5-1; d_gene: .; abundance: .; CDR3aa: CASSLIRDSRGSSYEQYF; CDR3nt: TGCGCCAGCAGCTTAATACGGGACTCCCGGGGGAGCTCCTACGAGCAGTACTTC
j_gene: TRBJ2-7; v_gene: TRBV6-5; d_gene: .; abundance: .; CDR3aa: CASSYSRDLWYEQYF; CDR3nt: TGTGCCAGCAGCTACTCCCGGGATCTTTGGTACGAGCAGTACTTC
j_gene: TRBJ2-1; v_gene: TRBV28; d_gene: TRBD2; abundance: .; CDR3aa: CASSFFSGSYNEQFF; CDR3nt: TGTGCCAGCAGTTTTTTTAGCGGGTCCTACAATGAGCAGTTCTTC
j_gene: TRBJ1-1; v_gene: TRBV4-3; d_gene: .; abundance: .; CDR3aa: CASSQDAGRGRWGEAFF; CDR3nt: TGCGCCAGCAGCCAAGATGCCGGACGGGGGAGGTGGGGTGAAGCTTTCTTT
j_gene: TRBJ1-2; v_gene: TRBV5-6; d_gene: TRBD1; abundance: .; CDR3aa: CASSLEGQGVYGYTF; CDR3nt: TGTGCCAGCAGCTTGGAGGGACAGGGGGTCTATGGCTACACCTTC
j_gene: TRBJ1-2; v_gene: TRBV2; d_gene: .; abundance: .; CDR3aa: CASSAHSYGYTF; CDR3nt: TGTGCCAGCAGTGCCCACAGCTATGGCTACACCTTC
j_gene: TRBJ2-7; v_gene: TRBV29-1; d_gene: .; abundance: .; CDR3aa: CSVATRQVYEQYF; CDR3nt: TGCAGCGTTGCGACCCGACAGGTCTACGAGCAGTACTTC
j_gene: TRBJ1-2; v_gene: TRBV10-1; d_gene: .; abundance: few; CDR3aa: CASSPDSSVGYTF; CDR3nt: TGCGCCAGCAGTCCGGACAGTTCGGTAGGCTACACCTTC
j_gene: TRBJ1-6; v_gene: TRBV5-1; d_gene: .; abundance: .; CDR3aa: CASSLGSRSPLHF; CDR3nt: TGCGCCAGCAGCTTGGGCTCGCGATCACCCCTCCACTTT
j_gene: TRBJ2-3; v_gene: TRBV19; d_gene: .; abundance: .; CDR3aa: CASSPYDSSPSTDTQYF; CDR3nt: TGTGCCAGTAGTCCCTACGATTCATCCCCTAGCACAGATACGCAGTATTTT
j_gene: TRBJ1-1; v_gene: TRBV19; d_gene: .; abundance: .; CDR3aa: CASRLQYITEAFF; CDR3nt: TGTGCCAGTAGGCTTCAGTATATCACTGAAGCTTTCTTT
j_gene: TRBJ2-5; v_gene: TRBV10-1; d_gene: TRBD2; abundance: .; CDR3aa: CASSEGGTSGETQYF; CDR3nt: TGCGCCAGCAGTGAGGGGGGGACTAGCGGTGAGACCCAGTACTTC
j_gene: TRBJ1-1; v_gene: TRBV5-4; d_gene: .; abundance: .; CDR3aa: CASSREVTSYKAFF; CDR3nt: TGTGCCAGCAGCAGGGAGGTGACAAGTTATAAAGCTTTCTTT
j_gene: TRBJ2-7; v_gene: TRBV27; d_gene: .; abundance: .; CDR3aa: CASSLGQSYEQYF; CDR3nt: TGTGCCAGCAGTTTAGGTCAGTCCTACGAGCAGTACTTC
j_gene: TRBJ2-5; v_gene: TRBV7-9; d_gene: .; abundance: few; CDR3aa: CASSLTGRQETQYF; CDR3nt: TGTGCCAGCAGCCTAACAGGGAGACAAGAGACCCAGTACTTC
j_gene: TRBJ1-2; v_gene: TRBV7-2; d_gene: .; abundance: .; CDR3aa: CASSLARQNYGYTF; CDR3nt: TGTGCCAGCAGCTTAGCGCGACAGAACTATGGCTACACCTTC
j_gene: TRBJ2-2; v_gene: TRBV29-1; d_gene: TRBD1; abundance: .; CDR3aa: CSVEPRQGNTGELFF; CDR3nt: TGCAGCGTTGAACCCCGACAGGGGAACACCGGGGAGCTGTTTTTT